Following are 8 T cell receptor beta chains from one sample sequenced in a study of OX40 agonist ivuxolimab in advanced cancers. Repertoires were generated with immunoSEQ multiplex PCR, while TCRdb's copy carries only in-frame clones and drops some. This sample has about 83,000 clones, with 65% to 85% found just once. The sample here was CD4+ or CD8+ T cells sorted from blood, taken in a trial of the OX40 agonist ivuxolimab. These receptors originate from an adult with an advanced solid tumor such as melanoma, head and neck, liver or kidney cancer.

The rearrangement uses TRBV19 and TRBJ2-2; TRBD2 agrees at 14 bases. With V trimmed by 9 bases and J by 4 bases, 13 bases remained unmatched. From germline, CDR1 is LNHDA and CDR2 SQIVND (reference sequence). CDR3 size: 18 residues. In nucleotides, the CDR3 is TGTGCCAGCCGGGACGGGACTAGCGGGAGTTTGAGCACCGGGGAGCTGTTTTTT. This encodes CASRDGTSGSLSTGELFF.

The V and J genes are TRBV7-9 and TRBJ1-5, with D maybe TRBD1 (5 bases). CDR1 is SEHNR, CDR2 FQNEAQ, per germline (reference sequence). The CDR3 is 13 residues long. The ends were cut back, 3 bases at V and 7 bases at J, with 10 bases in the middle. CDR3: CASSFQGEQPQHF. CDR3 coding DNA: TGTGCCAGCAGCTTCCAGGGTGAACAGCCCCAGCATTTT. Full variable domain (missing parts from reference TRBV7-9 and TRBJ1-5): DTGVSQNPRHKITKRGQNVTFRCDPISEHNRLYWYRQTLGQGPEFLTYFQNEAQLEKSRLLSDRFSAERPKGSFSTLEIQRTEQGDSAMYLCASSFQGEQPQHFGDGTRLSIL.

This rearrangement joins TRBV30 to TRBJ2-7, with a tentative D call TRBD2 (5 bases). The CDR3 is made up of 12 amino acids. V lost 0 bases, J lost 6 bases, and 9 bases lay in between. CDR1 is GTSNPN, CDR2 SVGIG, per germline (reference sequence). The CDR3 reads CAWSVLTSEQYF. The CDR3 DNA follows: TGTGCCTGGAGTGTACTTACTAGCGAGCAGTACTTC.

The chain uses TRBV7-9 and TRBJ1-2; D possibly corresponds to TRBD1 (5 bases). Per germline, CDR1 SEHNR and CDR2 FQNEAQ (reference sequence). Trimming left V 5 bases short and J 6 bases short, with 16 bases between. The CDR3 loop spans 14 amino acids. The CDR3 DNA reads TGTGCCAGCAGCCCCCCCACAGGTGGGCATGGCTACACCTTC. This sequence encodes CASSPPTGGHGYTF. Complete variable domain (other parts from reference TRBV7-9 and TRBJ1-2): DTGVSQNPRHKITKRGQNVTFRCDPISEHNRLYWYRQTLGQGPEFLTYFQNEAQLEKSRLLSDRFSAERPKGSFSTLEIQRTEQGDSAMYLCASSPPTGGHGYTFGSGTRLTVV.

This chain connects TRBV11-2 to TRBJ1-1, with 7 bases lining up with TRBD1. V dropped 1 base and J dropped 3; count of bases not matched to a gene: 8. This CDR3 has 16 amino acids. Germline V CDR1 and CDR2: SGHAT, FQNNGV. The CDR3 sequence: CASSLGTGTDDTEAFF. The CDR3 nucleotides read TGTGCCAGCAGCTTAGGAACCGGGACAGATGACACTGAAGCTTTCTTT.

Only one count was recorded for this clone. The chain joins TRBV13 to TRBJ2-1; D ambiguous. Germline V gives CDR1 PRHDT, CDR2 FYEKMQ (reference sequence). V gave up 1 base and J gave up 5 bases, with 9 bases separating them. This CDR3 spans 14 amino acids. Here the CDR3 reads CASSLVGKHNEQFF. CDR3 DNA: TGTGCCAGCAGCTTAGTCGGTAAGCACAATGAGCAGTTCTTC.

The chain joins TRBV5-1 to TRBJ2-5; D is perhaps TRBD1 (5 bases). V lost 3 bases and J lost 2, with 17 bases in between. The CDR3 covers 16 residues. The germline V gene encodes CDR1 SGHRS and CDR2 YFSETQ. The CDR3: CASSSPYRSQQETQYF. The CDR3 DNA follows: TGCGCCAGCAGCTCCCCTTACAGGTCGCAGCAAGAGACCCAGTACTTC.

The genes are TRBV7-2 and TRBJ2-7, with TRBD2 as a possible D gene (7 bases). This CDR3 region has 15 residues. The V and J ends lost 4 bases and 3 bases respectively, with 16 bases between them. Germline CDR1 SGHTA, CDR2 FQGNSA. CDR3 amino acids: CASSSIGLGGYEQYF. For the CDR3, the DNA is TGTGCCAGCAGCTCCATAGGACTAGGGGGCTACGAGCAGTACTTC. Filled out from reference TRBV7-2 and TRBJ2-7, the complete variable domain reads GAGVSQSPSNKVTEKGKDVELRCDPISGHTALYWYRQSLGQGLEFLIYFQGNSAPDKSGLPSDRFSAERTGGSVSTLTIQRTQQEDSAVYLCASSSIGLGGYEQYFGPGTRLTVT.